The present T cell receptor beta chain was sequenced within a study of blood T cell repertoires in COVID-19. In its sample, this clone was seen once. Methods used by the authors: The assay estimated nucleated cells by amplifying reference gene primers. Data came from immunoSEQ multiplex PCR; TCRdb stores just in-frame clones and leaves some out. D and trimming come from the DNA, and the V and J calls and clone size come from that table. In the table there are 300,000 to 400,000 clones, roughly 90% of which are singletons. V lost 3 bases to trimming and J lost 4 bases, with 6 bases between them. CDR1 and CDR2 from the germline V gene are SEHNR and FQNEAQ (reference sequence). The length of the CDR3 is 12 residues.

This chain joins TRBV7-9 and TRBJ2-5; D might be TRBD1 (5 bases). Sequenced material: peripheral blood. This receptor was identified in a woman between 25 and 40 years old with COVID-19, enrolled during active disease. The CDR3 sequence is CASSFTGETQYF. As DNA, the CDR3 is TGTGCCAGCAGCTTTACAGGAGAGACCCAGTACTTC. The entire variable domain, with the rest obtained from reference TRBV7-9 and TRBJ2-5, is as follows: DTGVSQNPRHKITKRGQNVTFRCDPISEHNRLYWYRQTLGQGPEFLTYFQNEAQLEKSRLLSDRFSAERPKGSFSTLEIQRTEQGDSAMYLCASSFTGETQYFGPGTRLLVL.